Sequencing of this TCR beta chain was carried out in a study of cytomegalovirus exposure and HLA in healthy donors. The wider study: Genotyping of 400 or so donors showed that around 85% belonged to the Caucasian-associated ancestry cluster.

Study observations and caveats: In a later analysis, across HLA loci, associated TCR counts were highest for DRB1, lowest for HLA-C. When analyzed later, a missense DCLRE1C variant was found to be linked to TCR beta V- and J-gene trimming. CMV serostatus was the sole immune exposure information available.

Details on this clone: Its antigen is currently unknown.

Vbeta (60) and Jbeta (13) primers were used in the PCR. Method: immunoSEQ multiplex PCR; TCRdb's copy keeps in-frame clones and lacks some. The data show 150,000 to 200,000 clones, with about 82% seen just once and 1.9% held by the top ten. The origin of this receptor is a woman aged 30 to 39 in good health and CMV-seronegative. Sequencing used PBMCs.

The CDR3 DNA is TGTGCCAGCAGCTTAGGACAGGGGGAATCGACCCAGTACTTC. Translated: CASSLGQGESTQYF. J is TRBJ2-5 and V is TRBV11-2, with 9 bases lining up with TRBD1. Germline-derived CDR1 and CDR2 are SGHAT and FQNNGV. Trimming took 1 base from V and 7 from J; bases not matched to a gene: 4. The CDR3 is made up of 14 amino acids.